This T cell receptor beta chain derives from a study of metastatic and nonmetastatic thyroid tumors. Study-level points and caveats: Malignant thyroid tumors reportedly had TCR beta diversity that was significantly higher than in benign nodules, in blood and tumor.

Original methodology: A distant-metastasis classifier for papillary thyroid cancer was built using CDR3 differences across clinicopathological groups. TCRdb recomputed clones from the PCR reads via MiXCR. Clone size and V and J calls follow TCRdb, not the original study. Here the sample spans 8,300 or so clones, more than 25% being singletons. All patients reached thyroid surgery having received no treatment beforehand. This clone was detected only a few times. Its antigen is unknown. The V gene's germline CDR1 is MNHNS and CDR2 SASEGT. There are 15 residues in the CDR3. The ends lost 1 base at V and 3 bases at J; junction bases unmatched: 4.

V is TRBV6-1 and J is TRBJ2-7, with 9 bases fitting TRBD1. This clonotype was sampled from a male donor with papillary thyroid cancer or a benign thyroid nodule (not recorded which). Some clones in this sample may be carry-over from other donors' samples. Sequenced material: tumor tissue. CDR3 DNA: TGTGCCAGCAGTGAAGTCGGGACAGGGTACTACGAGCAGTACTTC. Residues: CASSEVGTGYYEQYF.